What follows are 6 T cell receptor beta chains derived from one specimen sequenced in a study of blood T cell repertoires in COVID-19. This table comes from immunoSEQ multiplex PCR, and its TCRdb copy is limited to in-frame clones, with some not included. The table shows 130,000 or so clones, with 85% to 90% occurring only once. Source material: peripheral blood. The receptors shown here come from a woman aged 55 to 70 with acute or convalescent COVID-19.

In this sample, this clone turned up once. The chain has TRBV5-4 and TRBJ2-1; tentative D call: TRBD1 (6 bases). This CDR3 has 15 amino acids. CDR1 is SGHNT, CDR2 YYREEE, per germline (reference sequence). V was shortened by 7 bases and J by 4 bases, with 18 bases between the two germline ends. In nucleotides, the CDR3 is TGTGCCAGCCCCTTGCGACAGGCACTTTACAATGAGCAGTTCTTC. Translating it yields CASPLRQALYNEQFF.

This clone occurred a few times. The DNA of the CDR3 is TGTGCCAGCAGTTTCTCCGCAACTAATGAAAAACTGTTTTTT. Protein sequence: CASSFSATNEKLFF. The genes are TRBV28 and TRBJ1-4; D is ambiguous. The CDR3 sequence is 14 residues long. The germline V and J ends were trimmed by 3 bases and 0 bases, with 5 bases remaining between them. Germline CDR1 MDHEN, CDR2 SYDVKM. Looking up the rest from reference TRBV28 and TRBJ1-4 gives the full variable domain: DVKVTQSSRYLVKRTGEKVFLECVQDMDHENMFWYRQDPGLGLRLIYFSYDVKMKEKGDIPEGYSVSREKKERFSLILESASTNQTSMYLCASSFSATNEKLFFGSGTQLSVL.

The J gene is TRBJ2-1, the V gene TRBV27, with TRBD1 identical over 7 bases. CDR3 size: 18 residues. The trim removed 4 bases at V and 1 base at J, leaving 13 bases unmatched. Germline-derived CDR1 and CDR2 are MNHEY and SMNVEV (reference sequence). Here the CDR3 DNA reads TGTGCCAGCAGTTCCGCCTCCACCGGGGACAGATCCTACAATGAGCAGTTCTTC. Its translation is CASSSASTGDRSYNEQFF.

The V gene is TRBV11-2, the J gene TRBJ2-3; 7 bases are shared with TRBD1. Looked up from germline, CDR1 is SGHAT and CDR2 is FQNNGV. V gave up 1 base and J gave up 0 bases; unmatched junction bases: 1. CDR3 length equals 15 residues. This chain's CDR3 is CASSLVGQSTDTQYF. The CDR3 DNA follows: TGTGCCAGCAGCTTAGTGGGACAGAGCACAGATACGCAGTATTTT.

V usage is TRBV10-2 and J usage is TRBJ1-1; tentatively, D is TRBD1 (6 bases). This CDR3 has 13 amino acids. Trimming left V 6 bases short and J 8 bases short, with 16 bases between. Germline CDR1 reads WSHSY; CDR2 reads SAAADI. For the CDR3, the DNA is TGCGCCAGCAGCGCAGGGGTATTCGGAGAAGCTTTCTTT. It translates to CASSAGVFGEAFF.

The chain recombines TRBV3-1 (or the pseudogene TRBV3-2) with TRBJ2-7; 9 nucleotides align to TRBD2. Looked up from germline, CDR1 is LGHDT and CDR2 is YNNKEL (reference sequence). The trim removed 4 bases at V and 3 bases at J, leaving 19 bases unmatched. This CDR3 comprises 19 residues. Here the CDR3 reads CASSLRDRRSGTSHYEQYF. CDR3 in DNA: TGTGCCAGCAGCCTTAGAGACAGGCGATCCGGGACTAGCCACTACGAGCAGTACTTC.